This T cell receptor (beta chain) was observed in a study of metastatic and nonmetastatic thyroid tumors. TCRdb re-analyzed the PCR reads using MiXCR. The sample records about 39,000 clones, around a fifth being singletons. No patient received treatment before thyroid surgery. Germline V gives CDR1 MNHNS, CDR2 SASEGT. The length of the CDR3 is 14 residues. Trimming took off 6 bases at V and 3 bases at J, with 14 bases between the two ends. By share, this clone counts as medium-sized (0.01 to 0.1%). Input material: blood. This receptor was identified in a female donor with papillary thyroid cancer or a benign thyroid nodule (not recorded which). Some clones in this sample may be carry-over from other donors' samples. The chain employs TRBV6-1 and TRBJ1-1, with D tentatively TRBD1 (6 bases). In DNA form, the CDR3 reads TGTGCCAGCAGAACGCGGGGGCGGTACACTGAAGCTTTCTTT. This sequence encodes CASRTRGRYTEAFF.